This T cell receptor (beta chain) is drawn from a study of response to subunit inactivated influenza vaccine. The study, taken as a whole, reports: The authors put forward the suggestion that each seasonal influenza vaccination may bring in only a limited number of new T cells.

TCRdb re-analysed the RT-PCR reads in MiXCR, keeping a single row per CDR3 protein. The sample has about 190,000 distinct CDR3 sequences, around 15% seen once. CDR1 SGHDT and CDR2 YYEEEE come from the germline V gene. The CDR3 is made up of 14 amino acids. V dropped 0 bases and J dropped 7; count of bases not matched to a gene: 3. This clonotype was seen more than once but under ten times. Its target is not known. This TCR was recovered from a man aged 50-59 years who received an inactivated influenza vaccine. The sequencing here drew on CD8+ T cells sorted from PBMCs, taken 4 to 6 days after vaccination. The chain couples TRBV5-6 to TRBJ2-7; 11 nucleotides align to TRBD2. CDR3 sequence reads: CASSLGLAGGEQYF. Written as DNA, the CDR3 is TGTGCCAGCAGCTTGGGGCTAGCGGGAGGAGAGCAGTACTTC.